The T cell receptor beta chain described here comes from a study of cytomegalovirus exposure and HLA in healthy donors. For this clone: Antigen: not known.

The V segment lost 5 bases and the J segment 6 bases; nucleotides outside the gene matches: 6. The CDR3 sequence is 14 residues long. Per the germline V gene, CDR1 is MNHEY and CDR2 is SMNVEV (reference sequence). Study observations and caveats: First-cohort TCR clusters tended to co-occur in the approximately 110 validation repertoires, a later analysis found.

Produced via immunoSEQ multiplex PCR; TCRdb's table is partial and in-frame only. The data hold about 120,000 clones, with roughly 88% observed a single time. This chain joins TRBV27 and TRBJ1-1; TRBD1 matches at 10 bases. The TCR comes from a man younger than 35 in good health and CMV-seronegative. Sequencing input: PBMCs. The CDR3 DNA reads TGTGCCAGCAGTCTGGGACAGGGGTATTCTGAAGCTTTCTTT. It encodes CASSLGQGYSEAFF.